This T cell receptor beta chain was captured by sequencing in a study of glioma-infiltrating T cells after dendritic cell vaccination. Here immunoSEQ multiplex PCR was the method, and the copy in TCRdb shows in-frame clones only, minus some. The repertoire consists of 90,000 or so clones, with approximately 87% occurring once and the leading ten covering about 3.2%. Study-level results: TCR clonality showed no direct relationship with survival.

About this clone: Antigen specificity is unknown.

Germline loops: CDR1 MGHRA, CDR2 YSYEKL. With 0 bases removed from V and 2 bases from J, the gap between germline ends came to 7 bases. There are 14 residues in the CDR3. This chain joins TRBV4-1 and TRBJ1-2; the D is unclear. This specimen was blood, taken before dendritic cell vaccination. The clonotype was recovered from a human donor with glioblastoma. In nucleotides, the CDR3 is TGCGCCAGCAGCCAAGATCCAGTAAACTATGGCTACACCTTC. Its protein product is CASSQDPVNYGYTF.